The 17 T cell receptor beta chains given below trace back to one sample, sequenced in a study of shared clonotypes between healthy human individuals. Assay: immunoSEQ multiplex PCR; the TCRdb copy retains only in-frame clones and omits some. The sample lists about 600,000 clones, less than 98% occurring once. Sequencing input: naive CD4+ T cells sorted from blood. Regarding subset: CD45RA+ positively selected. The receptors were gathered from a young woman in good health.

The chain has TRBV7-3 and TRBJ1-1; D is unresolved. Germline loops: CDR1 SGHTA, CDR2 FQGTGA. Trimming stripped 2 bases from V and 2 bases from J, with 12 bases between. This CDR3 region has 15 residues. The chain's CDR3 is CASSLVSRINTEAFF. CDR3 DNA: TGTGCCAGCAGCTTAGTCAGCAGGATAAACACTGAAGCTTTCTTT.

The chain is built from TRBV28 and TRBJ2-2, with 10 bases lining up with TRBD2. V was clipped by 11 bases and J by 2 bases; unmatched bases: 14. From germline, CDR1 is MDHEN and CDR2 SYDVKM. The CDR3 has 17 residues. In DNA, the CDR3 is TGTGCCGGGGGACAGGCCGGACTAGCGGAAAACACCGGGGAGCTGTTTTTT. Amino acid sequence: CAGGQAGLAENTGELFF.

This clone was picked up one time. The chain recombines TRBV27 with TRBJ2-3, with TRBD1 matching over 7 bases. Per the germline V gene, CDR1 is MNHEY and CDR2 is SMNVEV (reference sequence). The CDR3 has 12 residues. The J segment lost 9 bases and the V segment lost 8 bases, leaving 8 bases of the junction unmatched. The CDR3 DNA reads TGTGCCAGCGGGGTGACAGGGAACACGCAGTATTTT. This sequence encodes CASGVTGNTQYF.

The J gene is TRBJ2-1, the V gene TRBV7-2; D remains unclear. Germline-derived CDR1 and CDR2 are SGHTA and FQGNSA. The ends were cut back, 2 bases at V and 3 bases at J, with 17 bases in the middle. The CDR3 spans 17 residues. The CDR3 sequence: CASSLFHGVANYNEQFF. CDR3 nucleotides: TGTGCCAGCAGCTTATTTCATGGCGTGGCTAACTACAATGAGCAGTTCTTC. Variable domain in full (rest from reference TRBV7-2 and TRBJ2-1): GAGVSQSPSNKVTEKGKDVELRCDPISGHTALYWYRQSLGQGLEFLIYFQGNSAPDKSGLPSDRFSAERTGGSVSTLTIQRTQQEDSAVYLCASSLFHGVANYNEQFFGPGTRLTVL.

The rearrangement links TRBV6-4 to TRBJ2-6; D is undetermined. This CDR3 is built from 14 residues. From germline, CDR1 is MRHNA and CDR2 SNTAGT. V gave up 2 bases and J gave up 4 bases, with 6 bases separating them. The CDR3 DNA sequence: TGTGCCAGCAGTGACCTCGCCGGGGCCAACGTCCTGACTTTC. Protein sequence: CASSDLAGANVLTF.

The chain carries TRBV5-1 and TRBJ1-1, with D unresolved. This CDR3 is 16 amino acids long. The V gene's germline CDR1 is SGHRS and CDR2 YFSETQ. Trimming left V 0 bases short and J 5 bases short, with 17 bases between. The CDR3 nucleotides read TGCGCCAGCAGCTTGGCTGGGAGACTCCTGGAAACTGAAGCTTTCTTT. Translated: CASSLAGRLLETEAFF.

Here the CDR3 reads CASTRGSRNTEAFF. DNA for the CDR3: TGTGCCAGTACTAGGGGCAGTCGGAACACTGAAGCTTTCTTT. V is TRBV19 and J is TRBJ1-1; D may be TRBD1 (5 bases). Germline values: CDR1 LNHDA, CDR2 SQIVND (reference sequence). CDR3 length: 14 amino acids. The V and J ends lost 7 bases and 1 base respectively, with 13 bases between them.

The chain combines TRBV4-1 with TRBJ2-1, with 8 bases identical to TRBD1. Germline-derived CDR1 and CDR2 are MGHRA and YSYEKL. The CDR3 sequence is 16 residues long. Trimming cost V 4 bases and J 0 bases; bases outside gene matches: 5. The CDR3 loop is CASSPGRGPSYNEQFF. CDR3 sequence (DNA): TGCGCCAGCAGCCCCGGCAGGGGGCCCTCCTACAATGAGCAGTTCTTC.

The genes are TRBV5-1 and TRBJ2-5; 9 bases agree with TRBD2. Trimming removed 0 bases from V and 1 base from J; junction bases left unmatched: 4. The CDR3 has 16 amino acids. CDR1 and CDR2 (germline): SGHRS, YFSETQ. The CDR3 sequence: CASSLGAGGSQETQYF. The CDR3, as DNA: TGCGCCAGCAGCTTGGGGGCGGGAGGGTCCCAAGAGACCCAGTACTTC. The variable domain in full, with the rest retrieved from reference TRBV5-1 and TRBJ2-5, is KAGVTQTPRYLIKTRGQQVTLSCSPISGHRSVSWYQQTPGQGLQFLFEYFSETQRNKGNFPGRFSGRQFSNSRSEMNVSTLELGDSALYLCASSLGAGGSQETQYFGPGTRLLVL.

This chain links TRBV27 with TRBJ2-7, with 8 bases identical to TRBD1. The V segment lost 4 bases and the J segment 5 bases; nucleotides outside the gene matches: 4. The CDR3 is made up of 13 amino acids. The germline V gene encodes CDR1 MNHEY and CDR2 SMNVEV (reference sequence). The CDR3 loop reads CASSWGQADEQYF. The CDR3 coding sequence is TGTGCCAGCAGTTGGGGACAGGCCGACGAGCAGTACTTC.

The V gene is TRBV28, the J gene TRBJ2-7, with D possibly matching TRBD2 (6 bases). Trimming stripped 3 bases from V and 2 bases from J, with 14 bases between. The CDR3 contains 15 residues. Germline V CDR1 and CDR2: MDHEN, SYDVKM. The CDR3 protein is CASSLAGSLPYEQYF. In DNA, the CDR3 is TGTGCCAGCAGTTTGGCGGGGTCCCTCCCCTACGAGCAGTACTTC.

The genes are TRBV27 and TRBJ1-5; D gene ambiguous. Looked up from germline, CDR1 is MNHEY and CDR2 is SMNVEV (reference sequence). The CDR3 is 14 residues long. The V and J ends lost 3 bases and 1 base respectively, with 7 bases between them. DNA for the CDR3: TGTGCCAGCAGTTTGGGTCAGAGCAATCAGCCCCAGCATTTT. This codes for CASSLGQSNQPQHF.

The V and J genes are TRBV7-3 and TRBJ2-2; 8 bases are shared with TRBD1. The J segment lost 6 bases and the V segment lost 5 bases, leaving 11 bases of the junction unmatched. The CDR3 is 16 residues long. Germline V CDR1 and CDR2: SGHTA, FQGTGA. CDR3 DNA: TGTGCCAGCAGCCCAGGCGCAGGGGGCTTTGCCGGGGAGCTGTTTTTT. This gives the protein CASSPGAGGFAGELFF.

This rearrangement joins TRBV6-6 to TRBJ1-2; D unclear. This CDR3 comprises 12 residues. Per the germline V gene, CDR1 is MNHNY and CDR2 is SVGAGI (reference sequence). Between the trimmed V and J ends, which lost 5 bases and 7 bases, there was a span of 11 bases. CDR3 nucleotides: TGTGCCAGCAGTAGGGAGGGAATTGGCTACACCTTC. It encodes CASSREGIGYTF.

The chain employs TRBV28 and TRBJ2-1, with TRBD1 matching over 8 bases. The junction had 14 bases not matched to a gene; V was cut back by 2 bases and J by 14 bases. Germline-derived CDR1 and CDR2 are MDHEN and SYDVKM. This CDR3 is built from 15 residues. The CDR3 spells CASSLRSPKPGQEFF. Written as DNA, the CDR3 is TGTGCCAGCAGTTTAAGGTCCCCAAAACCGGGACAGGAGTTCTTC. Based on the CDR3 plus reference TRBV28 and TRBJ2-1, the full variable domain is DVKVTQSSRYLVKRTGEKVFLECVQDMDHENMFWYRQDPGLGLRLIYFSYDVKMKEKGDIPEGYSVSREKKERFSLILESASTNQTSMYLCASSLRSPKPGQEFFGPGTRLTVL.

This chain links TRBV28 with TRBJ2-2, with D perhaps TRBD2 (6 bases). This CDR3 region has 14 residues. CDR1 MDHEN and CDR2 SYDVKM come from the germline V gene. Trimming took off 7 bases at V and 0 bases at J, with 9 bases between the two ends. The CDR3 loop reads CASNTGANTGELFF. The CDR3 nucleotides are TGTGCCAGCAATACGGGAGCGAACACCGGGGAGCTGTTTTTT.

This sequence joins TRBV10-3 and TRBJ2-3; 7 nucleotides align to TRBD2. The CDR3 covers 16 residues. The junction had 7 bases not matched to a gene; V was cut back by 0 bases and J by 4 bases. Germline assignment: CDR1 ENHRY and CDR2 SYGVKD. The CDR3 DNA sequence: TGTGCCATCAGTGAGTCGGGGCGGCGGGAGTCAGATACGCAGTATTTT. This gives the protein CAISESGRRESDTQYF.